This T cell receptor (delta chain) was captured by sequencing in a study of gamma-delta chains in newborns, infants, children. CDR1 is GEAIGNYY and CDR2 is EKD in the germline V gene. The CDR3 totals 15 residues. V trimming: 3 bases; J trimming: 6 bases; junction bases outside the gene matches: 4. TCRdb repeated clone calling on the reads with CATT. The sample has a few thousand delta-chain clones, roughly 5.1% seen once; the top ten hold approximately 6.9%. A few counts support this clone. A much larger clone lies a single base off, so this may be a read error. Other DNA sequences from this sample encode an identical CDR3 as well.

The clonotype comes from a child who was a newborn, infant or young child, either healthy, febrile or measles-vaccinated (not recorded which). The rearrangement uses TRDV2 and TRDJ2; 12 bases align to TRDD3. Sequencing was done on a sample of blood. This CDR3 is CACDPLGDTAAQLFF. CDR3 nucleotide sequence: TGTGCCTGTGACCCGCTGGGGGATACGGCAGCACAACTCTTCTTT.